The 25 T cell receptor beta chains given below trace back to one sample, sequenced in a study of blood T cell repertoires in COVID-19. This table comes from immunoSEQ multiplex PCR, and its TCRdb copy is limited to in-frame clones, with some not included. The table lists about 58,000 clones, approximately 83% of them singletons, with 9.6% in the top ten. The sequenced sample consisted of peripheral blood. These receptors came from a man older than 75 with COVID-19, enrolled during active disease.

This rearrangement joins TRBV6-2 or TRBV6-3 to TRBJ1-5; the match to TRBD1 covers 7 bases. Trimming took 5 bases from V and 7 from J; bases not matched to a gene: 14. Germline V gene data show CDR1 as MNHEY and CDR2 as SVGEGT. CDR3 length: 16 amino acids. CDR3 bases: TGTGCCAGCAGTGTCCCCGGCCAGGGGGTGAGGCAGCCCCAGCATTTT. It encodes CASSVPGQGVRQPQHF.

This clone showed up just a few times. This chain uses TRBV5-4 with TRBJ2-1; D gene unclear. This CDR3 spans 13 amino acids. Germline loops: CDR1 SGHNT, CDR2 YYREEE (reference sequence). V lost 2 bases to trimming and J lost 8 bases, with 11 bases between them. CDR3 loop: CASSFDRQDEQFF. DNA for the CDR3: TGTGCCAGCAGCTTCGATAGGCAGGATGAGCAGTTCTTC.

The table lists this clone with many counts. The V and J genes are TRBV4-3 and TRBJ2-7; no reliable D call. Germline loops: CDR1 LGHNA, CDR2 YSLEER. V lost 1 base to trimming and J lost 2 bases, with 12 bases between them. The CDR3 length is 15 residues. Here the CDR3 reads CASSQVDGGAYEQYF. The CDR3, as DNA: TGCGCCAGCAGCCAAGTCGACGGCGGCGCCTACGAGCAGTACTTC.

The rearrangement uses TRBV6-5 and TRBJ2-1; TRBD2 is a possible D gene (6 bases). This CDR3 region has 15 residues. Germline V lookup: CDR1 MNHEY, CDR2 SVGAGI. The V end was cut by 4 bases, the J end by 4 bases, with 14 bases between. The CDR3 spells CASSLSEGTYNEQFF. The CDR3 DNA is TGTGCCAGCAGTTTATCGGAGGGGACGTACAATGAGCAGTTCTTC.

This clone was observed a single time. V is TRBV5-4 and J is TRBJ1-6; D call uncertain. The CDR3 has 12 amino acids. Trimming shortened V by 3 bases and J by 8 bases, and 6 bases separated the two germline ends. Germline assignment: CDR1 SGHNT and CDR2 YYREEE (reference sequence). The CDR3 DNA follows: TGTGCCAGCAGCTCCGGGGATTCACCCCTCCACTTT. Translation: CASSSGDSPLHF. The full variable domain, its missing parts supplied by reference TRBV5-4 and TRBJ1-6, is ETGVTQSPTHLIKTRGQQVTLRCSSQSGHNTVSWYQQALGQGPQFIFQYYREEENGRGNFPPRFSGLQFPNYSSELNVNALELDDSALYLCASSSGDSPLHFGNGTRLTVT.

Worth noting for this clone: The germline gene is not matched at one end of the junction; a read error may be the cause. The CDR3 DNA is TGTGCCAGCAGTTCGAGGGACACCTCCTTC. This encodes CASSSRDTSF. The chain employs TRBV28 and TRBJ1-2; a weak D match, TRBD1 (6 bases). CDR3 length equals 10 residues. Germline V gene data show CDR1 as MDHEN and CDR2 as SYDVKM.

This clone was seen a handful of times. V gene TRBV6-5 combines with J gene TRBJ1-5, with D tentatively TRBD1 (6 bases). Between the trimmed V and J ends, which lost 6 bases and 6 bases, there was a span of 12 bases. The CDR3 is made up of 13 amino acids. Germline lookup yields CDR1 MNHEY and CDR2 SVGAGI. This CDR3 is CASSLEQGQPQHF. CDR3 nucleotides: TGTGCCAGCAGCTTAGAACAGGGTCAGCCCCAGCATTTT.

This chain joins TRBV29-1 and TRBJ1-2; TRBD1 matches 12 bases. The CDR3 sequence is 14 residues long. Germline values: CDR1 SQVTM, CDR2 ANQGSEA. Trimming at V came to 6 bases and at J to 8 bases, leaving 10 bases not matched to a gene. In DNA, the CDR3 is TGCAGCGTCCGCGGGACAGGGGGCCGGGAGGGCTACACCTTC. Its protein is CSVRGTGGREGYTF.

V is TRBV9 and J is TRBJ2-3; no clear D gene. The V end was cut by 4 bases, the J end by 5 bases, with 17 bases between. Germline-derived CDR1 and CDR2 are SGDLS and YYNGEE. CDR3 length equals 15 residues. The CDR3 here is CASSTLPRQEDTQYF. As DNA, the CDR3 is TGTGCCAGCAGCACCCTCCCTCGGCAGGAAGATACGCAGTATTTT.

V and J are TRBV24-1 and TRBJ2-5; 11 positions agree with TRBD2. Looked up from germline, CDR1 is KGHDR and CDR2 is SFDVKD. The V gene end was trimmed by 3 bases and the J gene end by 5 bases; junction bases not matched to a gene: 4. The CDR3 totals 15 residues. This CDR3 reads CATSDALAGAETQYF. CDR3 coding DNA: TGTGCCACCAGTGATGCACTAGCGGGAGCCGAGACCCAGTACTTC.

The chain combines TRBV6-5 with TRBJ1-2; the D is unclear. With 2 bases removed from V and 4 bases from J, the gap between germline ends came to 11 bases. The germline V gene has CDR1 MNHEY and CDR2 SVGAGI. This CDR3 contains 14 residues. CDR3 nucleotide sequence: TGTGCCAGCAGTTACGCCAGTGTGTCCTATGGCTACACCTTC. Protein product: CASSYASVSYGYTF.

The rearrangement links TRBV18 to TRBJ1-2; the match to TRBD1 covers 10 bases. V lost 3 bases to trimming and J lost 6 bases; unmatched junction nucleotides: 7. The CDR3 runs to 15 residues. CDR1 is KGHSH, CDR2 LQKENI, per germline. CDR3 nucleotide sequence: TGTGCCAGCTCACCCAGACAGGGGGCGATGGATGGCTACACCTTC. This encodes CASSPRQGAMDGYTF.

The DNA for the CDR3 is TGTGCCAGCAGTTTTAGGGCAGGGAATGGCTACACCTTC. It encodes CASSFRAGNGYTF. This chain links TRBV27 with TRBJ1-2; weak D call: TRBD1 (5 bases). Germline lookup yields CDR1 MNHEY and CDR2 SMNVEV (reference sequence). Trimming removed 3 bases from V and 6 bases from J, with 11 bases in between. The CDR3 sequence is 13 residues long.

The sample holds a few counts of this clone. V is TRBV7-6 and J is TRBJ2-7, with D hard to call. Trimming left V 3 bases short and J 3 bases short, with 9 bases between. Germline V gene sequence: CDR1 SGHVS, CDR2 FNYEAQ. The CDR3 length is 13 residues. In DNA form, the CDR3 reads TGTGCCAGCAGCTTGGGCCCCAACTACGAGCAGTACTTC. The encoded protein is CASSLGPNYEQYF. The whole variable domain, remainder taken from reference TRBV7-6 and TRBJ2-7, is GAGVSQSPRYKVTKRGQDVALRCDPISGHVSLYWYRQALGQGPEFLTYFNYEAQQDKSGLPNDRFSAERPEGSISTLTIQRTEQRDSAMYRCASSLGPNYEQYFGPGTRLTVT.

V and J are TRBV10-3 and TRBJ1-1; D possibly corresponds to TRBD1 (5 bases). The CDR3 runs 13 residues. Per the germline V gene, CDR1 is ENHRY and CDR2 is SYGVKD. Trimming removed 8 bases from V and 3 bases from J, with 13 bases in between. In DNA, the CDR3 is TGTGCCATCCGCCGCGACAGTCACACTGAAGCTTTCTTT. Protein product: CAIRRDSHTEAFF.

The chain couples TRBV4-2 to TRBJ2-2, with 12 bases aligning to TRBD2. The V segment lost 0 bases and the J segment 2 bases; nucleotides outside the gene matches: 4. The CDR3 sequence is 18 residues long. Germline V gives CDR1 LGHNA, CDR2 YNFKEQ. CDR3 nucleotide sequence: TGTGCCAGCAGCCAAGATTTGACTAGCGGGGGTAACACCGGGGAGCTGTTTTTT. Protein sequence: CASSQDLTSGGNTGELFF.

The gene calls are TRBV2 and TRBJ2-7; D perhaps matches TRBD1 (5 bases). Trimming removed 2 bases from V and 4 bases from J, with 15 bases in between. The CDR3 is 15 residues long. Germline CDR1 is SNHLY and CDR2 is FYNNEI. CDR3 in amino acids: CASSEWVRTSYEQYF. The CDR3 DNA sequence: TGTGCCAGCAGTGAATGGGTTCGGACAAGTTACGAGCAGTACTTC.

The CDR3 DNA reads as TGTGCCAGCAGTCCCCGGGGGTACGAGCAGTACGTC. Protein: CASSPRGYEQYV. The gene calls are TRBV7-2 and TRBJ2-7, with a weak D call TRBD2 (6 bases). V was clipped by 6 bases and J by 4 bases, with 10 bases between them. CDR3 size: 12 residues. Looked up from germline, CDR1 is SGHTA and CDR2 is FQGNSA.

V and J are TRBV19 and TRBJ2-1, with a tentative D call TRBD2 (6 bases). This CDR3 has 16 amino acids. Germline lookup yields CDR1 LNHDA and CDR2 SQIVND (reference sequence). Trimming removed 4 bases from V and 0 bases from J, with 13 bases in between. In DNA, the CDR3 is TGTGCCAGTAGTACCTCCCATAGCGGCTCCTACAATGAGCAGTTCTTC. Its translation is CASSTSHSGSYNEQFF.

This clone was seen just once. The chain couples TRBV7-2 to TRBJ2-1; 8 bases are shared with TRBD2. In germline, CDR1 is SGHTA, CDR2 FQGNSA. V was pared by 1 base and J by 9 bases, with 11 bases of the junction left unmatched. This CDR3 region has 16 residues. The CDR3 region is CASSLVAGLVSSEQFF. The CDR3 DNA reads TGTGCCAGCAGCTTAGTGGCGGGACTAGTAAGCAGTGAGCAGTTCTTC.

The V and J genes are TRBV6-5 and TRBJ2-7; D is perhaps TRBD1 (6 bases). Germline lookup yields CDR1 MNHEY and CDR2 SVGAGI. V lost 6 bases and J 6 bases, leaving 12 bases between the germline ends. This CDR3 is 12 amino acids long. The CDR3 sequence is CASRTGSVEQYF. CDR3 DNA sequence: TGTGCCAGCAGGACAGGTTCCGTCGAGCAGTACTTC.

This clone appeared once. The chain has TRBV5-1 and TRBJ2-4, with TRBD1 matching over 11 bases. Germline lookup yields CDR1 SGHRS and CDR2 YFSETQ. The CDR3 consists of 14 residues. J gave up 9 bases and V 0 bases, and 2 bases lay outside the gene matches. The CDR3 is CASSLGGTGGIQYF. The CDR3 DNA reads TGCGCCAGCAGCTTGGGTGGGACAGGGGGCATTCAGTACTTC.

The genes are TRBV7-2 and TRBJ2-5, with D tentatively TRBD2 (5 bases). This CDR3 contains 16 residues. The germline V and J ends were trimmed by 5 bases and 5 bases, with 21 bases remaining between them. Germline V gives CDR1 SGHTA, CDR2 FQGNSA. CDR3 nucleotide sequence: TGTGCCAGCAGCCCCGACGGGCTAGCCGTGGCGGAGACCCAGTACTTC. Its protein is CASSPDGLAVAETQYF.

CDR3: CASSLGWLEAFF. The DNA for the CDR3 is TGTGCCAGCAGTTTAGGTTGGCTTGAAGCTTTCTTT. V gene TRBV12-3 or TRBV12-4 combines with J gene TRBJ1-1; D call uncertain. The ends were cut back, 1 base at V and 7 bases at J, with 7 bases in the middle. The CDR3 spans 12 residues.

The genes are TRBV5-4 and TRBJ2-3, with TRBD1 identical over 7 bases. Germline CDR1 and CDR2: SGHNT and YYREEE (reference sequence). J lost 2 bases, V lost 1 base, and 4 bases had no gene match. This CDR3 comprises 15 residues. Written as DNA, the CDR3 is TGTGCCAGCAGCTTGCCGGGACAGACCACAGATACGCAGTATTTT. Translating gives CASSLPGQTTDTQYF.